A selection of T cell receptor beta chains follows, all from one sample in a study of neurological immune-mediated disorders. TCRdb fed the 5' RACE reads into MiXCR, producing one record per CDR3 protein. The data contain more than 40,000 distinct CDR3 sequences, 12% of them singletons. The sequencing input was PBMCs. The receptors stem from a male donor with HTLV-1-associated myelopathy (HAM/TSP). Both conserved end residues are part of each CDR3. A D gene is named only where the DNA matches it firmly. The size field is filled for only some rows; it gives once, few, many or a size class.

CDR3nt: TGTGCCAGCATCCGGGACAGAACCTACGAGCAGTACTTC
CDR3aa: CASIRDRTYEQYF
v_gene: TRBV7-9
j_gene: TRBJ2-7
d_gene: TRBD1
abundance: many

CDR3nt: TGTGCCAGCAGCTCAAGCGGTTTTTTTAGCTCCTACGAGCAGTACTTC
CDR3aa: CASSSSGFFSSYEQYF
v_gene: TRBV7-9
j_gene: TRBJ2-7
d_gene: .
abundance: many

CDR3nt: TGTGCCAGCAGCCCCCGAGAGTACACCGGGGAGCTGTTTTTT
CDR3aa: CASSPREYTGELFF
v_gene: TRBV5-6
j_gene: TRBJ2-2
d_gene: .
abundance: many

CDR3nt: TGTGCCAGCAGCCCTCGACAGGGAAACGCGAACACCGGGGAGCTGTTTTTT
CDR3aa: CASSPRQGNANTGELFF
v_gene: TRBV7-2
j_gene: TRBJ2-2
d_gene: TRBD1
abundance: many

CDR3nt: TGTGCCAGCAGCTTAAGACAGAACACTGAAGCTTTCTTT
CDR3aa: CASSLRQNTEAFF
v_gene: TRBV7-3
j_gene: TRBJ1-1
d_gene: .
abundance: many

CDR3nt: TGCAGCGTGCGGGGACAGGGGGCGGGCGGGGAGCTGTTTTTT
CDR3aa: CSVRGQGAGGELFF
v_gene: TRBV29-1
j_gene: TRBJ2-2
d_gene: TRBD1
abundance: many

CDR3nt: TGTGCCATCAGTCAAGTAGGGGGCTCCTACAATGAGCAGTTCTTC
CDR3aa: CAISQVGGSYNEQFF
v_gene: TRBV10-3
j_gene: TRBJ2-1
d_gene: .
abundance: many

CDR3nt: TGTGCCAGCAGTTTAGAGGATAGCGGGGCTAGCACAGATACGCAGTATTTT
CDR3aa: CASSLEDSGASTDTQYF
v_gene: TRBV12-3/TRBV12-4
j_gene: TRBJ2-3
d_gene: TRBD2
abundance: .

CDR3nt: TGCGCCAGCAGCCAGTTACAGGGGATAGATACGCAGTATTTT
CDR3aa: CASSQLQGIDTQYF
v_gene: TRBV4-3
j_gene: TRBJ2-3
d_gene: TRBD1
abundance: many

CDR3nt: TGTGCCACCAGCCCGGGACAGGGAGATTCACCCCTCCACTTT
CDR3aa: CATSPGQGDSPLHF
v_gene: TRBV15
j_gene: TRBJ1-6
d_gene: TRBD1
abundance: many

CDR3nt: TGCGCCAGCGGCTATCCTCGGGACAGGGGGCTTCCCTCCCTCTCTGGGGCCAACGTCCTGACTTTC
CDR3aa: CASGYPRDRGLPSLSGANVLTF
v_gene: TRBV5-1
j_gene: TRBJ2-6
d_gene: TRBD1
abundance: many

CDR3nt: TGTGCCAGCCAGGGCCCTTGGGAGCTGTTTTTT
CDR3aa: CASQGPWELFF
v_gene: TRBV7-9
j_gene: TRBJ2-2
d_gene: .
abundance: many

CDR3nt: TGTGTCATCAGGGGGATAGCGCAGGGCTATGGCTACACCTTC
CDR3aa: CVIRGIAQGYGYTF
v_gene: TRBV10-3
j_gene: TRBJ1-2
d_gene: TRBD1
abundance: .

CDR3nt: TGTGCCAGCAGTCCCCTAGGGGGAGCGAGCAATGAGCAGTTCTTC
CDR3aa: CASSPLGGASNEQFF
v_gene: TRBV27
j_gene: TRBJ2-1
d_gene: .
abundance: .

CDR3nt: TGCGCCAGCAGCTTGGGGACAGGGGGACATTTTAATGAAAAACTGTTTTTT
CDR3aa: CASSLGTGGHFNEKLFF
v_gene: TRBV5-1
j_gene: TRBJ1-4
d_gene: TRBD1
abundance: .

CDR3nt: TGTGCCAGCAGCCAAGTGATGGTGAGCGTCGGGGAGCTGTTTTTT
CDR3aa: CASSQVMVSVGELFF
v_gene: TRBV14
j_gene: TRBJ2-2
d_gene: .
abundance: .

CDR3nt: TGTGCCATCAGTGATGCTCTTTTGAGCACAGATACGCAGTATTTT
CDR3aa: CAISDALLSTDTQYF
v_gene: TRBV10-3
j_gene: TRBJ2-3
d_gene: .
abundance: many

CDR3nt: TGTGCCAGCAGCCAAGATGCGGGGGCCAATGGCTACACCTTC
CDR3aa: CASSQDAGANGYTF
v_gene: TRBV14
j_gene: TRBJ1-2
d_gene: .
abundance: many

CDR3nt: TGCAGTGCTAGCCGCGGGGGGCCGAAGTTCTTC
CDR3aa: CSASRGGPKFF
v_gene: TRBV20-1
j_gene: TRBJ2-1
d_gene: TRBD2
abundance: .

CDR3nt: TGTGCCAGCAGCCGACAGGGGCCTTCCTACGAGCAGTACTTC
CDR3aa: CASSRQGPSYEQYF
v_gene: TRBV27
j_gene: TRBJ2-7
d_gene: TRBD1
abundance: many

CDR3nt: TGTGCCAGCAGCCAAGCATTAGCGGCACACAATGAGCAGTTCTTC
CDR3aa: CASSQALAAHNEQFF
v_gene: TRBV3-1
j_gene: TRBJ2-1
d_gene: .
abundance: .

CDR3nt: TGCGCCAGCAGCTTGAGGCCAGGAGATAATTCACCCCTCCACTTT
CDR3aa: CASSLRPGDNSPLHF
v_gene: TRBV5-1
j_gene: TRBJ1-6
d_gene: .
abundance: many

CDR3nt: TGTGCCAGCAGCCCCACAGGTTTCTTCTCCTACGAGCAGTACTTC
CDR3aa: CASSPTGFFSYEQYF
v_gene: TRBV2
j_gene: TRBJ2-7
d_gene: .
abundance: .

CDR3nt: TGTGCCAGCAGTCCCGGGGGGAACTATGGCTACACCTTC
CDR3aa: CASSPGGNYGYTF
v_gene: TRBV28
j_gene: TRBJ1-2
d_gene: .
abundance: many

CDR3nt: TGTGCCAGCAGGAGGGAATCCGGGGAGCTGTTTTTT
CDR3aa: CASRRESGELFF
v_gene: TRBV12-3/TRBV12-4
j_gene: TRBJ2-2
d_gene: .
abundance: many

CDR3nt: TGTGCCACCAGTGATCGGGGGGGGTACACAGATACGCAGTATTTT
CDR3aa: CATSDRGGYTDTQYF
v_gene: TRBV24-1
j_gene: TRBJ2-3
d_gene: TRBD2
abundance: many

CDR3nt: TGCAGTGCTAGCCTCAGCGGGAGCTTGAGCGAGCAGTACTTC
CDR3aa: CSASLSGSLSEQYF
v_gene: TRBV20-1
j_gene: TRBJ2-7
d_gene: TRBD2
abundance: .

CDR3nt: TGCGCCAGCAGCTGGGGGCACGAAGCAGATACGCAGTATTTT
CDR3aa: CASSWGHEADTQYF
v_gene: TRBV5-1
j_gene: TRBJ2-3
d_gene: .
abundance: many

CDR3nt: TGTGCCAGCAGCAGAGGCGCCACAGGGGATACGCAGTATTTT
CDR3aa: CASSRGATGDTQYF
v_gene: TRBV5-5
j_gene: TRBJ2-3
d_gene: .
abundance: many